This TCR beta chain is drawn from a study of T cell repertoires in cytomegalovirus infection. Whole-study findings and limits: It was HLA-C-restricted CMV-specific TCR beta clonotypes that dominated the response ex vivo.

This clonotype occurred a few times. Its specificity is not known. The CDR3 extends over 19 amino acids. V lost 6 bases and J lost 3; bases outside the gene matches: 22. TCRdb called the reads again in MiXCR, with one record for every CDR3 protein. The sample holds about 740,000 distinct CDR3 sequences, less than 40% seen once. Input material: PBMCs. The sequence was obtained from a human donor in good health (CMV status not recorded). Some clones in this sample may be carry-over from other donors' samples. The chain links TRBV12-3 or TRBV12-4 to TRBJ2-7; TRBD2 agrees at 8 bases. The CDR3 loop is CASSRQRGQLTGGGYEQYF. As DNA, the CDR3 is TGTGCCAGCAGCCGACAGCGGGGGCAGTTAACGGGAGGTGGCTACGAGCAGTACTTC.